The text below deals with one TCR beta chain. Only in-frame clones appear in the TCRdb table, and some are missing; sequencing was by immunoSEQ multiplex PCR. Of 90,000 to 150,000 clones listed, roughly 90% are singletons. The germline V gene encodes CDR1 SQVTM and CDR2 ANQGSEA. J lost 2 bases, V lost 7 bases, and 7 bases had no gene match. This CDR3 has 14 amino acids. This entry comes from a study of blood T cell repertoires in COVID-19. Study at large: Acute and convalescent COVID-19 samples came from the United States, Italy and Spain.

The sequenced sample was peripheral blood. The rearrangement joins TRBV29-1 to TRBJ2-7; 11 bases agree with TRBD1. This clonotype was obtained from a human donor with acute or convalescent COVID-19. The donor label of this sample is uncertain. This chain's CDR3 is CSAGPGQGAYEQYF. DNA for the CDR3: TGCAGCGCCGGGCCGGGACAGGGGGCCTACGAGCAGTACTTC.